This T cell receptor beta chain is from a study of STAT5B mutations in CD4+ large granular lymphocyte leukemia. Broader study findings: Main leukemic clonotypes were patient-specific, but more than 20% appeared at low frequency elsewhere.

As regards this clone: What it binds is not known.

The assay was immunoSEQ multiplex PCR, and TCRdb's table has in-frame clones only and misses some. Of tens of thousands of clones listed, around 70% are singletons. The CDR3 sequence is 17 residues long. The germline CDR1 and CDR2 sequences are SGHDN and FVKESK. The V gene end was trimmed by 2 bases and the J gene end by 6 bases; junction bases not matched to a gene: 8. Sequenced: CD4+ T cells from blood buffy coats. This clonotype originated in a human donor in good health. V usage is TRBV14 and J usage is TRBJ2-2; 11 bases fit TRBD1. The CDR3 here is CASSQRRTGGRSGELFF. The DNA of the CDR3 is TGTGCCAGCAGCCAACGAAGGACAGGGGGCAGATCCGGGGAGCTGTTTTTT.